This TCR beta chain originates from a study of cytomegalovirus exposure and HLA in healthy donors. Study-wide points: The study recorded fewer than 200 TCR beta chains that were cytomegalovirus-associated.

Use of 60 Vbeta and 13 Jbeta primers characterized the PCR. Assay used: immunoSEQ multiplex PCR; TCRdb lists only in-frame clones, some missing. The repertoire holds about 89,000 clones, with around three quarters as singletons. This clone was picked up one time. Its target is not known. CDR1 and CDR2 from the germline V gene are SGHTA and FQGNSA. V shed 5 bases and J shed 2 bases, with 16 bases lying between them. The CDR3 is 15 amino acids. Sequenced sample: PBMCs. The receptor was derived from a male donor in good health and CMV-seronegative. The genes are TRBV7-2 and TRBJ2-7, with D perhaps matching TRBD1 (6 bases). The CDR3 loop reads CASSDGTLGPYEQYF. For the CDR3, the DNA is TGTGCCAGCAGCGACGGGACACTTGGGCCCTACGAGCAGTACTTC.